This is a list of T cell receptor beta chains from one sample in a study of blood T cell repertoires in COVID-19. Sequencing used immunoSEQ multiplex PCR; TCRdb keeps in-frame clones, though not all of them. The table shows more than 85,000 clones, with roughly 90% occurring only once. The sample comprised peripheral blood. These TCRs come from a man aged 60 to 69 with acute or convalescent COVID-19. The conserved cysteine and the conserved F or W are not part of the CDR3 here. A D gene is named only where the DNA matches it firmly.

CDR3: ASSLAGQGVTEAF
D: TRBD1
V: TRBV5-1
J: TRBJ1-1

CDR3: SVDEVGAF
D: NA
V: TRBV29-1
J: TRBJ1-1

CDR3: ASSAGQGTDGYT
D: TRBD1
V: TRBV5-1
J: TRBJ1-2

CDR3: ASSLASGSFVSTEAF
D: NA
V: TRBV5-1
J: TRBJ1-1

CDR3: ASSPRRGNNEQF
D: NA
V: TRBV4-1
J: TRBJ2-1

CDR3: ASSVQAYGYT
D: NA
V: TRBV18
J: TRBJ1-2

CDR3: ASSVTSGSHPEQF
D: TRBD2
V: TRBV11-2
J: TRBJ2-1

CDR3: ASTLIAGSPLH
D: NA
V: TRBV7-9
J: TRBJ1-6

CDR3: AWGPLYEQY
D: NA
V: TRBV30
J: TRBJ2-7

CDR3: ASSRTGSKLTEAF
D: TRBD1
V: TRBV10-1
J: TRBJ1-1

CDR3: ASSFGLAVNTGELF
D: TRBD2
V: TRBV7-2
J: TRBJ2-2

CDR3: ASSLPGPRGNQPQH
D: NA
V: TRBV5-5
J: TRBJ1-5

CDR3: ASSLTQAGEAF
D: NA
V: TRBV13
J: TRBJ1-1

CDR3: ASRRGGGTGELF
D: NA
V: TRBV28
J: TRBJ2-2

CDR3: ASSQGLAGGSETQY
D: TRBD2
V: TRBV5-1
J: TRBJ2-5

CDR3: ASKDQRSYNEQF
D: NA
V: TRBV2
J: TRBJ2-1

CDR3: AWSAGFTEQF
D: NA
V: TRBV30
J: TRBJ2-1

CDR3: SASASNSLGGGLF
D: NA
V: TRBV20-1
J: TRBJ2-2

CDR3: ASRDKQGTYNQPQH
D: TRBD1
V: TRBV19
J: TRBJ1-5

CDR3: ASSLSAGGDTQY
D: TRBD2
V: TRBV5-1
J: TRBJ2-3

CDR3: ASVGQGSFRFTEAF
D: NA
V: TRBV28
J: TRBJ1-1

CDR3: ASSSTGEGYT
D: TRBD1
V: TRBV12-3/TRBV12-4
J: TRBJ1-2

CDR3: ASSTGQANQPQH
D: TRBD1
V: TRBV28
J: TRBJ1-5

CDR3: ASSRKGQGALSGANVLT
D: TRBD1
V: TRBV27
J: TRBJ2-6

CDR3: SVGENNSPLH
D: NA
V: TRBV29-1
J: TRBJ1-6

CDR3: ASGSNRGGTLH
D: TRBD1
V: TRBV2
J: TRBJ1-6

CDR3: ASSFRQGYYGYT
D: NA
V: TRBV28
J: TRBJ1-2

CDR3: ASSNPSSGASYEQY
D: TRBD2
V: TRBV5-1
J: TRBJ2-7

CDR3: ASSVRQKSDTGELF
D: NA
V: TRBV9
J: TRBJ2-2

CDR3: ASQSDSYNEQF
D: NA
V: TRBV10-1
J: TRBJ2-1

CDR3: ASQIGAGGANVLT
D: NA
V: TRBV7-9
J: TRBJ2-6

CDR3: ASSVGTPGIRNNEQF
D: NA
V: TRBV9
J: TRBJ2-1

CDR3: ASSQPGQGVSTEAF
D: TRBD1
V: TRBV3-1/TRBV3-2
J: TRBJ1-1

CDR3: ARSLWQGREKLF
D: NA
V: TRBV5-3
J: TRBJ1-4

CDR3: ASSLAQKRAGGGYGYT
D: TRBD1
V: TRBV5-4
J: TRBJ1-2

CDR3: ATRWGGRTDTQY
D: TRBD2
V: TRBV15
J: TRBJ2-3

CDR3: ASSLGRGEGQPQH
D: NA
V: TRBV7-8
J: TRBJ1-5

CDR3: ASSISGEPSTDTQY
D: NA
V: TRBV19
J: TRBJ2-3

CDR3: ASSTPGQSNEKLF
D: NA
V: TRBV21-1
J: TRBJ1-4

CDR3: ASSLIGGTNTGELF
D: NA
V: TRBV5-1
J: TRBJ2-2

CDR3: ASSFTSGRGETQY
D: TRBD2
V: TRBV7-9
J: TRBJ2-5

CDR3: ASSLAAGGPSGELF
D: TRBD2
V: TRBV13
J: TRBJ2-2

CDR3: ASSVGQVWGGNTEAF
D: NA
V: TRBV9
J: TRBJ1-1

CDR3: ASRTLTGDGYT
D: TRBD1
V: TRBV27
J: TRBJ1-2

CDR3: ASSLAGSSGQETQY
D: TRBD2
V: TRBV7-8
J: TRBJ2-5

CDR3: ANRASSYNSPLH
D: NA
V: TRBV28
J: TRBJ1-6

CDR3: ASSREQGEPNYGYT
D: TRBD1
V: TRBV18
J: TRBJ1-2

CDR3: ASSFAGVTEAF
D: NA
V: TRBV28
J: TRBJ1-1

CDR3: ASSLVENGYT
D: NA
V: TRBV12-3/TRBV12-4
J: TRBJ1-2

CDR3: ASSRTDSGNTIY
D: NA
V: TRBV13
J: TRBJ1-3